This T cell receptor (beta chain) appears in the sequencing data of a study of T cell responses to AZD1222 COVID-19 vaccine. This table comes from immunoSEQ multiplex PCR, and its TCRdb copy is limited to in-frame clones, with some not included. This sample carries around 130,000 clones, roughly 93% of them seen once, and the ten largest clones take over 1.5%. The germline V gene has CDR1 SGHNT and CDR2 YYREEE (reference sequence). V was trimmed by 2 bases and J by 1 base, leaving 7 bases between them. The CDR3 is 13 amino acids. This receptor was taken from an adult in good health. The rearrangement links TRBV5-4 to TRBJ2-7; D uncertain. Here the sequenced sample was peripheral blood, taken on day 0 of AZD1222 vaccination. CDR3 sequence: CASSFEVSYEQYV. DNA of the CDR3: TGTGCCAGCAGCTTTGAGGTGTCCTACGAGCAGTACGTC.